This TCR beta chain is drawn from a study of cytomegalovirus exposure and HLA in healthy donors. About this clone: The target antigen is unknown.

General study findings and limits: Another analysis was done later, and it associated 16,951 TCR beta sequences with HLA alleles at 0.05 false discovery rate.

In the PCR, 60 Vbeta and 13 Jbeta primers were used. Clones were read by immunoSEQ multiplex PCR, and TCRdb kept only the in-frame ones, dropping some. Found here are about 130,000 clones, less than 90% of them singletons; the top ten hold around 20%. The CDR3 has 15 residues. CDR1 is SGHTA, CDR2 FQGNSA, per germline. The J segment lost 8 bases and the V segment lost 2 bases, leaving 7 bases of the junction unmatched. What was sequenced was PBMCs. The V gene is TRBV7-2, the J gene TRBJ1-1; TRBD1 aligns across 11 bases. The clonotype comes from a young man in good health and CMV-seropositive. The CDR3 loop is CASSLTGQGGQEAFF. The CDR3 region has the DNA TGTGCCAGCAGCTTAACGGGACAGGGGGGACAAGAAGCTTTCTTT.